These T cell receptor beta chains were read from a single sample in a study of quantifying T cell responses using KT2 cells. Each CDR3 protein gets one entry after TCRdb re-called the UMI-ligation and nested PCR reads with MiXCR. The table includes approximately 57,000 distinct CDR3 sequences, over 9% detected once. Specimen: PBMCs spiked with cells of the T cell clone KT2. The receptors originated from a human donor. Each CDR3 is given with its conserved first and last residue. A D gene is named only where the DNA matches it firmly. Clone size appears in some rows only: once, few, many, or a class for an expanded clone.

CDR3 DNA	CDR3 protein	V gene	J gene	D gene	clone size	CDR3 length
TGTGCCAGCAGTTACGGGACAGCCGGTAATGAAAAACTGTTTTTT	CASSYGTAGNEKLFF	TRBV6-5	TRBJ1-4	TRBD1	.	15
TGTGCCAGCAGCCAAGGTCGCGCAGGTGTCTATGGCTACACCTTC	CASSQGRAGVYGYTF	TRBV3-1	TRBJ1-2	.	.	15
TGTGCCAGCAGCCAAACTGACAGGTCCCGAGCTAACTATGGCTACACCTTC	CASSQTDRSRANYGYTF	TRBV3-1	TRBJ1-2	.	.	17
TGCAGTGCTAGAGAGGTGGTAGAGACTGAAGCTTTCTTT	CSAREVVETEAFF	TRBV20-1	TRBJ1-1	.	many	13
TGTGCCAGTACTGGACAGGGGGGATATCAGCCCCAGCATTTT	CASTGQGGYQPQHF	TRBV19	TRBJ1-5	TRBD1	few	14
TGTGCCAGCAGTTTGGTGAATAGCAATCAGCCCCAGCATTTT	CASSLVNSNQPQHF	TRBV12-3/TRBV12-4	TRBJ1-5	.	.	14
TGCAGTGCTGGGCTAGCGTCCCCCCACGAGCAGTACTTC	CSAGLASPHEQYF	TRBV20-1	TRBJ2-7	.	many	13
TGCAGCGTTGAAACTGGAGAGACCCAGTACTTC	CSVETGETQYF	TRBV29-1	TRBJ2-5	.	.	11
TGCAGTGCTAGAGGGTTCGACAGGTTCTCTGGAAACACCATATATTTT	CSARGFDRFSGNTIYF	TRBV20-1	TRBJ1-3	.	.	16
TGTGCCAGCAGTCCAGGGTATGGGTCTGGCTACACCTTC	CASSPGYGSGYTF	TRBV6-5	TRBJ1-2	.	few	13
TGCGCCAGCAGCCAACCAAGGGGAACCGGGACAGGGAACAATCAGCCCCAGCATTTT	CASSQPRGTGTGNNQPQHF	TRBV4-1	TRBJ1-5	TRBD1	.	19
TGCAGCGCCGATGGGACAGAAAGATGGACTGAAGCTTTCTTT	CSADGTERWTEAFF	TRBV20-1	TRBJ1-1	TRBD1	.	14
TGTGCCAGCAGCCAAGATGGAACTAGCGGGACTCAGTACTTC	CASSQDGTSGTQYF	TRBV3-1	TRBJ2-4	TRBD2	.	14
TGTGCCAGCAGTTATCAAAGCGGGGGGGCCTTTAATGAGCAGTTCTTC	CASSYQSGGAFNEQFF	TRBV2	TRBJ2-1	TRBD2	many	16
TGTGCCAGCACCCCTCTAGCGGGAGGCACCAATGAGCAGTTCTTC	CASTPLAGGTNEQFF	TRBV6-2/TRBV6-3	TRBJ2-1	TRBD2	few	15
TGCGCCAGCAGCCAAGTGGACGGTGAAGCTTTCTTT	CASSQVDGEAFF	TRBV4-1	TRBJ1-1	.	many	12
TGTGCCAGCTCGCCCCGACAGGGGATGAACACTGAAGCTTTCTTT	CASSPRQGMNTEAFF	TRBV18	TRBJ1-1	TRBD1	many	15
TGTGCCAGCAGCCAAGATAGGACAGATACGCAGTATTTT	CASSQDRTDTQYF	TRBV4-2	TRBJ2-3	.	few	13
TGTGCCAGCAGTAAAGGACAGAAGATTAATGAGCAGTTCTTC	CASSKGQKINEQFF	TRBV25-1	TRBJ2-1	.	.	14
TGTGCCAGCATTTTGCCCGGGGACGAGCAGTACTTC	CASILPGDEQYF	TRBV21-1	TRBJ2-7	.	.	12
TGTGCCACCAGTGATGCCAACAGGGATGGCTACACCTTC	CATSDANRDGYTF	TRBV24-1	TRBJ1-2	.	.	13
TGTGCCAGCAGCTTGGACCAGGGGGCAGATACGCAGTATTTT	CASSLDQGADTQYF	TRBV7-8	TRBJ2-3	TRBD1	.	14
TGTGCCAGCAGCCCCAGGACAGGGGCCCGTCGGGATACGCAGTATTTT	CASSPRTGARRDTQYF	TRBV3-2	TRBJ2-3	.	few	16
TGTGCCAGCGGAGCGAGAGGGAAGGACTACGAGCAGTACTTC	CASGARGKDYEQYF	TRBV3-1	TRBJ2-7	.	.	14
TGTGCCAGCAGCCTCCAGGCAGGGCTCGAGTATGGCTACACCTTC	CASSLQAGLEYGYTF	TRBV7-2	TRBJ1-2	.	few	15
TGCAGTGCTATAGGGACAGGGGGTACCTATGAGCAGTTCTTC	CSAIGTGGTYEQFF	TRBV20-1	TRBJ2-1	TRBD1	few	14
TGTGCCAGCAGTTTTTCCGACAGGGCCGGGGAGCTGTTTTTT	CASSFSDRAGELFF	TRBV12-3/TRBV12-4	TRBJ2-2	TRBD1	.	14
TGTGCCAGCACCTCAGCGTCCCGGGCGCGGACCGGGGAGCTGTTTTTT	CASTSASRARTGELFF	TRBV7-2	TRBJ2-2	.	few	16
TGCGCCAGCAGCTTGATGGTCGACGTTGATGAGCAGTTCTTC	CASSLMVDVDEQFF	TRBV5-1	TRBJ2-1	.	few	14
TGTGCCACCAGCAGTCGTCGGACAGGGGATGGCTACACCTTC	CATSSRRTGDGYTF	TRBV15	TRBJ1-2	TRBD1	many	14
TGTGCCAGCAGGGCCGTCCACGAGCAGTACTTC	CASRAVHEQYF	TRBV27	TRBJ2-7	.	few	11
TGTGCCAGCAGCCCTCTTTATTGGGGGGGCCGTGAGAGCACAGATACGCAGTATTTT	CASSPLYWGGRESTDTQYF	TRBV27	TRBJ2-3	.	few	19
TGTGCCAGCAGCCAAGATAGGGACCAGCCCCAGCATTTT	CASSQDRDQPQHF	TRBV3-1	TRBJ1-5	.	.	13
TGTGCCAGCAGCTTAGTCGGCAGCCAAATCTATGGCTACACCTTC	CASSLVGSQIYGYTF	TRBV7-2	TRBJ1-2	.	.	15
TGTGCCAGCAGCTTAGAGGGGGCGCCCGGGACACCCCTCCACTTT	CASSLEGAPGTPLHF	TRBV7-2	TRBJ1-6	TRBD1	.	15
TGCAGCGTTGAAGCCGTGGGGGCAGATACGCAGTATTTT	CSVEAVGADTQYF	TRBV29-1	TRBJ2-3	.	few	13
TGCAGCGTTTCCGGGGGCCGGGGTGAAAAACTGTTTTTT	CSVSGGRGEKLFF	TRBV29-1	TRBJ1-4	.	.	13
TGTGCCACCAGCAGTAGCGGGGGGGGCACAGATACGCAGTATTTT	CATSSSGGGTDTQYF	TRBV15	TRBJ2-3	TRBD2	few	15
TGCAGTGCTCCACCCCGGGACGTGCACAATGAGCAGTTCTTC	CSAPPRDVHNEQFF	TRBV20-1	TRBJ2-1	.	.	14
TGTGCCACCAGTGACAGCACAGATACGCAGTATTTT	CATSDSTDTQYF	TRBV24-1	TRBJ2-3	.	few	12
TGCAGTGCTAGTGGACAGGGGCTAGTCACAGATACGCAGTATTTT	CSASGQGLVTDTQYF	TRBV20-1	TRBJ2-3	TRBD1	.	15
TGTGCCAGCAGCTTAGAGGTGACCCAGTACTTC	CASSLEVTQYF	TRBV7-8	TRBJ2-5	.	few	11
TGTGCCAGCAGCCGAGGGGGAAAGGAGGGTGGCTACACCTTC	CASSRGGKEGGYTF	TRBV12-3/TRBV12-4	TRBJ1-2	.	.	14
TGCGCCAGCAGCTTGGAGAATCGCGAGCAGTTCTTC	CASSLENREQFF	TRBV5-1	TRBJ2-1	.	.	12
TGTGCCAGCAGCAAAAATCCCAGGCACGGTGGGCTAATCATATCCCGCGGCCCGAAGTATTTT	CASSKNPRHGGLIISRGPKYF	TRBV21-1	TRBJ2-3	.	.	21
TGTGCCAGCAACGGCGGGAACAGGCGCAGCGGGGGGTCCAAAAACATTCAGTACTTC	CASNGGNRRSGGSKNIQYF	TRBV2	TRBJ2-4	TRBD2	many	19
TGTGCCATCAGTGAGTTTGCAGAGGGGACGTTTAGCTATGGCTACACCTTC	CAISEFAEGTFSYGYTF	TRBV10-3	TRBJ1-2	.	few	17
TGTGCCAGCAGCTTATCGGCAGGGAACGAGCAGTACTTC	CASSLSAGNEQYF	TRBV7-9	TRBJ2-7	.	many	13
TGTGCCAGCAGTAAGGACAGGGGGCGCAGCTACGAGCAGTACTTC	CASSKDRGRSYEQYF	TRBV12-3/TRBV12-4	TRBJ2-7	TRBD1	.	15
TGTGCCAGCAGCTTAGAGGGTTGGTCGAACACTGAAGCTTTCTTT	CASSLEGWSNTEAFF	TRBV11-2	TRBJ1-1	.	many	15